This T cell receptor beta chain was sequenced for a study of T cell repertoires in cytomegalovirus infection. TCRdb re-called the reads through MiXCR, storing one row per CDR3 protein. This table holds hundreds of thousands of distinct CDR3 sequences, around 10% found once. CDR3 length equals 16 residues. With 3 bases removed from V and 7 bases from J, the gap between germline ends came to 19 bases. Per germline, CDR1 MDHEN and CDR2 SYDVKM. This chain joins TRBV28 and TRBJ1-5, with unresolved D. This TCR came from a human donor in good health (CMV status not recorded). Some clones in this sample may be carry-over from other donors' samples. The sample taken for sequencing was PBMCs. This chain's CDR3 is CASSFYHRASGQPQHF. CDR3 DNA sequence: TGTGCCAGCAGTTTCTACCACCGGGCTTCGGGGCAGCCCCAGCATTTT.